The clone carrying this TCR beta chain appeared a few times. TCRdb reprocessed the RT-PCR reads with MiXCR, giving one entry per CDR3 protein. The sample has about 680,000 distinct CDR3 sequences; around 14% are singletons. The CDR3 is 15 residues long. CDR1 and CDR2 from the germline V gene are DFQATT and SNEGSKA (reference sequence). V shed 6 bases and J shed 10 bases, with 24 bases lying between them. The sample was memory CD4+ T cells from blood. The genes are TRBV20-1 and TRBJ1-4, with D maybe TRBD1 (5 bases). The clonotype comes from a female donor in good health, serving as a healthy control. The CDR3 DNA follows: TGCAGTGCCGACAGTTCCTTCGTCGGGTTAAGAAAACTGTTTTTT. Its translation: CSADSSFVGLRKLFF.